A selection of T cell receptor beta chains follows, all from one sample in a study of T-cell reconstitution after alpha-beta-depleted transplantation in children. TCRdb processed the PCR reads anew with MiXCR; each CDR3 protein has one entry. The profile shows a few hundred thousand distinct CDR3 sequences, around 27% of them singletons. This sample comprised PBMCs, obtained before TCRalphabeta/CD19-depleted stem cell transplant. These receptors were collected from a boy less than two years old with Wiskott-Aldrich syndrome, due to receive a stem cell transplant. Each CDR3 is given with its conserved first and last residue. A D gene is named only where the DNA matches it firmly.

CDR3	V	J	D
CARTTGGIETQYF	TRBV4-1	TRBJ2-5	TRBD2
CASSYAQGTYTQYF	TRBV6-5	TRBJ2-3	.
CASSLVEGGNNEQFF	TRBV5-1	TRBJ2-1	.
CTSSLWGIETQYF	TRBV3-1	TRBJ2-5	.
CATSESSGSSYNEQFF	TRBV24-1	TRBJ2-1	TRBD2
CATSDPTGPSYGYTF	TRBV24-1	TRBJ1-2	.
CSARGGSYGYTF	TRBV20-1	TRBJ1-2	.
CASRVTGDTEAFF	TRBV5-1	TRBJ1-1	.
CSAINRGTGELFF	TRBV20-1	TRBJ2-2	TRBD1
CASRRRETEKLFF	TRBV7-2	TRBJ1-4	.
CASSPDRGYSEAFF	TRBV9	TRBJ1-1	TRBD1
CASSRGLKETQYF	TRBV7-7	TRBJ2-5	.
CASSRGQAHEQFF	TRBV4-2	TRBJ2-1	.
CASSEFKGAIGKLFF	TRBV25-1	TRBJ1-4	TRBD1